This T cell receptor (beta chain) was identified in a study of blood T cell repertoires in COVID-19. Study details: The samples span acute and convalescent COVID-19 from the United States, Italy and Spain.

The CDR3 runs to 15 residues. The V and J ends lost 5 bases and 0 bases respectively, with 14 bases between them. Germline CDR1 SGHTA, CDR2 FQGNSA. How the authors handled the data: The assay estimated nucleated cells by amplifying reference gene primers. The table came from immunoSEQ multiplex PCR; TCRdb's copy has only in-frame clones and leaves some out. That table is the source of V, J and clone size, and D and trimming were worked out from the DNA. This sample has fewer than 400,000 clones, with approximately 86% found just once. This clone appeared a single time. The receptor comes from a human donor in a cohort sampled during active COVID-19. Sequenced: peripheral blood. The chain carries TRBV7-2 and TRBJ2-7; tentative D call: TRBD1 (6 bases). The CDR3: CASSNRVTSSYEQYF. CDR3 nucleotide sequence: TGTGCCAGCAGCAACAGGGTCACCAGCTCCTACGAGCAGTACTTC.